Presented here are 12 T cell receptor beta chains from one specimen sequenced in a study of cytomegalovirus exposure and HLA in healthy donors. This PCR relied on a set of 60 Vbeta primers and 13 Jbeta primers. Clones were read by immunoSEQ multiplex PCR, and TCRdb kept only the in-frame ones, dropping some. This table holds roughly 150,000 clones, approximately 80% found once. Sequencing input: PBMCs. Source of these receptors: a male donor in good health and CMV-seronegative.

The chain carries TRBV2 and TRBJ2-7; 13 bases agree with TRBD2. The CDR3 loop spans 18 amino acids. Germline loops: CDR1 SNHLY, CDR2 FYNNEI. V trimming: 8 bases; J trimming: 0 bases; junction bases outside the gene matches: 13. The CDR3 protein is CASRERLAGGSSSYEQYF. CDR3 nucleotide sequence: TGTGCCAGCCGAGAGAGACTAGCGGGAGGCTCGAGCTCCTACGAGCAGTACTTC.

V is TRBV7-9 and J is TRBJ1-1, with D maybe TRBD1 (5 bases). V was clipped by 5 bases and J by 11 bases, with 24 bases between them. Germline V gene data show CDR1 as SEHNR and CDR2 as FQNEAQ (reference sequence). This CDR3 spans 15 amino acids. The CDR3 DNA reads TGTGCCAGCAGCGTCCGGGAGCCAGGGTCGTCGAGGGCTTTCTTT. The encoded protein is CASSVREPGSSRAFF.

This chain uses TRBV6-6 with TRBJ1-6; unclear D gene. This CDR3 spans 13 amino acids. Germline CDR1 is MNHNY and CDR2 is SVGAGI (reference sequence). With 6 bases removed from V and 0 bases from J, the gap between germline ends came to 3 bases. CDR3 bases: TGTGCCAGCAGGAGCTCCTATAATTCACCCCTCCACTTT. It is translated as CASRSSYNSPLHF.

The chain couples TRBV13 to TRBJ2-7; 9 bases are a match to TRBD1. The CDR3 contains 15 residues. The V and J ends lost 3 bases and 2 bases, in that order; junction bases with no gene match: 5. Germline V CDR1 and CDR2: PRHDT, FYEKMQ (reference sequence). The CDR3 DNA follows: TGTGCCAGCAGCTTGGGGACAGGGCCCCCCTACGAGCAGTACTTC. Amino acids: CASSLGTGPPYEQYF.

The V call is TRBV9, the J call TRBJ2-5; D is perhaps TRBD2 (7 bases). Germline values: CDR1 SGDLS, CDR2 YYNGEE. This CDR3 has 17 residues. V lost 0 bases and J lost 5, with 20 bases in between. The CDR3 DNA follows: TGTGCCAGCAGCGTAGAGTTAGCGGGTTTAAGGGGGGAGACCCAGTACTTC. Its protein is CASSVELAGLRGETQYF.

V and J are TRBV25-1 and TRBJ2-4, with TRBD1 identical over 8 bases. With 8 bases clipped from V and 0 bases from J, the junction kept 6 bases outside the gene matches. Germline CDR1 MGHDK, CDR2 SYGVNS. This CDR3 is 15 amino acids long. The CDR3 region has the DNA TGTGCCAGCCATGACAGGGGCCTAGCCAAAAACATTCAGTACTTC. It codes for CASHDRGLAKNIQYF.

This clone was observed once. V usage is TRBV19 and J usage is TRBJ1-5; 8 nucleotides align to TRBD1. The CDR3 consists of 16 residues. CDR1 LNHDA and CDR2 SQIVND come from the germline V gene (reference sequence). With 5 bases clipped from V and 3 bases from J, the junction kept 9 bases outside the gene matches. In DNA form, the CDR3 reads TGTGCCAGTAGTCCGGACAGGGATTCTTCCAATCAGCCCCAGCATTTT. This encodes CASSPDRDSSNQPQHF.

The V call is TRBV4-2, the J call TRBJ1-2; TRBD1 might be the D (6 bases). Trimming stripped 0 bases from V and 3 bases from J, with 11 bases between. The length of the CDR3 is 15 residues. CDR1 and CDR2 from the germline V gene are LGHNA and YNFKEQ. CDR3 amino acids: CASSQELGGHYGYTF. CDR3 nucleotides: TGTGCCAGCAGCCAAGAATTAGGGGGTCACTATGGCTACACCTTC.

V is TRBV5-1 and J is TRBJ2-3; TRBD2 agrees at 8 bases. V lost 4 bases to trimming and J lost 0 bases; unmatched junction nucleotides: 10. The V gene's germline CDR1 is SGHRS and CDR2 YFSETQ. The CDR3 has 17 residues. The CDR3 reads CASSPGGGTPSTDTQYF. The CDR3 DNA is TGCGCCAGCAGCCCCGGGGGGGGTACGCCCAGCACAGATACGCAGTATTTT.

This chain uses TRBV5-4 with TRBJ2-7; 9 bases are shared with TRBD1. The germline V gene encodes CDR1 SGHNT and CDR2 YYREEE (reference sequence). V lost 7 bases to trimming and J lost 4 bases; unmatched junction nucleotides: 12. The CDR3 covers 15 residues. The CDR3 is CASGQDRGGAYEQYF. In nucleotides, the CDR3 is TGTGCCAGCGGCCAAGACAGGGGGGGGGCTTACGAGCAGTACTTC.

V usage is TRBV4-3 and J usage is TRBJ1-1; D gene ambiguous. CDR1 and CDR2 (germline): LGHNA, YSLEER. The CDR3 sequence is 14 residues long. The germline V and J ends were trimmed by 3 bases and 1 base, with 9 bases remaining between them. The CDR3, as DNA: TGCGCCAGCAGCCAGGCCTACAGGAACACTGAAGCTTTCTTT. Amino acid sequence: CASSQAYRNTEAFF.

The rearrangement joins TRBV9 to TRBJ2-7; 9 positions match TRBD1. Germline V gene sequence: CDR1 SGDLS, CDR2 YYNGEE. Trimming at V came to 4 bases and at J to 5 bases, leaving 4 bases not matched to a gene. The CDR3 is made up of 13 amino acids. CDR3: CASSRQGVDEQYF. CDR3 nucleotide sequence: TGTGCCAGCAGCCGACAGGGGGTAGACGAGCAGTACTTC.